Listed here are 7 T cell receptor beta chains from one sample, sequenced in a study of shared clonotypes between healthy human individuals. Clones were sequenced by immunoSEQ multiplex PCR, and TCRdb holds only the in-frame ones, with some missing. The table lists about 480,000 clones, approximately 79% of them singletons. Sequencing input: PBMCs. These receptors were obtained from a woman in her thirties or forties in good health. Some clones in this sample may be carry-over from other donors' samples.

As DNA, the CDR3 is TGCGCCAGCAGTCGAGGGGGGTCGGAAGGCTACACCTTC. This gives the protein CASSRGGSEGYTF. The V call is TRBV5-1, the J call TRBJ1-2, with D perhaps matching TRBD1 (6 bases). The CDR3 has 13 residues. Germline V gene sequence: CDR1 SGHRS, CDR2 YFSETQ. V lost 5 bases and J 8 bases, leaving 16 bases between the germline ends.

This chain uses TRBV6-4 with TRBJ2-3; D unresolved. Germline CDR1 reads MRHNA; CDR2 reads SNTAGT. The CDR3 covers 15 residues. V lost 3 bases to trimming and J lost 0 bases, with 10 bases between them. The CDR3 spells CASSEYPASTDTQYF. CDR3 coding DNA: TGTGCCAGCAGTGAATACCCCGCTAGCACAGATACGCAGTATTTT.

The chain uses TRBV18 and TRBJ1-2; 7 bases match TRBD1. The CDR3 has 14 amino acids. V gave up 3 bases and J gave up 3 bases; unmatched junction bases: 4. Germline V CDR1 and CDR2: KGHSH, LQKENI. The CDR3 reads CASSPDRTYYGYTF. CDR3 nucleotide sequence: TGTGCCAGCTCACCGGACAGGACTTACTATGGCTACACCTTC.

This rearrangement joins TRBV9 to TRBJ2-7, with TRBD2 matching 12 bases. Germline CDR1 reads SGDLS; CDR2 reads YYNGEE. The CDR3 is made up of 16 amino acids. The trim removed 4 bases at V and 5 bases at J, leaving 10 bases unmatched. Written as DNA, the CDR3 is TGTGCCAGCAGCCCCCAGGGGGGACTAGCGGGCCACGAGCAGTACTTC. It encodes CASSPQGGLAGHEQYF.

A few counts support this clone. The CDR3 region has the DNA TGTGCCAGCAGTTTAGGGACTAGACCAAATGAGCAGTTCTTC. Its protein is CASSLGTRPNEQFF. The rearrangement uses TRBV27 and TRBJ2-1; the match to TRBD2 covers 8 bases. The CDR3 covers 14 residues. The ends lost 2 bases at V and 7 bases at J; junction bases unmatched: 4. CDR1 MNHEY and CDR2 SMNVEV come from the germline V gene (reference sequence).

This clone was seen only once. The chain carries TRBV30 and TRBJ2-3, with a possible D match to TRBD1 (6 bases). Germline assignment: CDR1 GTSNPN and CDR2 SVGIG (reference sequence). The CDR3 covers 14 residues. Trimming pared 4 bases from V and 4 bases from J, leaving 15 bases between. The CDR3 DNA is TGTGCCTGGAAACCAGGGGTAACGGCAGATACGCAGTATTTT. The encoded protein is CAWKPGVTADTQYF.

This clone came up once. The chain uses TRBV14 and TRBJ2-7, with 8 bases lining up with TRBD1. V lost 5 bases, J lost 5 bases, and 8 bases stayed unmatched. Germline lookup yields CDR1 SGHDN and CDR2 FVKESK. The CDR3 has 14 amino acids. CDR3 nucleotide sequence: TGTGCCAGCAGCTACGGACAGGGTATCAACGAGCAGTACTTC. Its protein product is CASSYGQGINEQYF.